This TCR beta chain was profiled in a study of T cells expressing NK-cell markers. Broader study findings: Dominant NKG2C+ clonotypes accounted for about 1.0-8% of CD8+ T cells in more than five donors.

Germline assignment: CDR1 LGHNA and CDR2 YNFKEQ. This CDR3 is built from 15 residues. To note about this clonotype: Its antigen is undetermined.

No DNA is given; TCRdb re-called the 5' RACE reads and lists each CDR3 protein once. The listing records fewer than 400,000 distinct CDR3 sequences. Sample: blood T cells: a sorted CD56 or NKG2C T cell subset, CD4+ or CD8+ T cells, or bulk PBMC T cells (not recorded which). The origin of this receptor is a man between 18 and 69 years old in good health. The chain recombines TRBV4-2 with TRBJ1-2; TCRdb selects TRBD1, and the lack of DNA leaves this call unchecked. CDR3 in amino acids: CASSQAYDRGDGYTF.